These T cell receptor beta chains were read from a single sample in a study of T cells in Graves' hyperthyroidism and ophthalmopathy. TCRdb analysed the multiplex PCR reads with MiXCR anew, one entry per CDR3 protein. The sample yields a few hundred thousand distinct CDR3 sequences, around a quarter seen once. The sequenced material came from blood. The receptors come from a man aged 50 to 59 with Graves' hyperthyroidism. Both conserved end residues are trimmed from each CDR3.

J gene,V gene,CDR3 protein
TRBJ2-3,TRBV7-3,ASSSDSDTQY
TRBJ2-7,TRBV6-2/TRBV6-3,ASSYPTSGKYEQY
TRBJ2-3,TRBV6-1,ASSAVVAPPSDTQY
TRBJ2-1,TRBV20-1,SASLAGARNEQF
TRBJ2-2,TRBV6-5,ASSFSLSAGEGTGELF
TRBJ2-4,TRBV7-9,ASSLAIQEKDQY
TRBJ1-2,TRBV5-1,ASSSGTAYT
TRBJ1-1,TRBV28,ASSLEGAVETNTEAF
TRBJ2-1,TRBV10-3,AIRDSGLGHEQF
TRBJ2-1,TRBV7-3,ASSLRGEYNEQF
TRBJ2-1,TRBV4-1,ASSPRVAGGSYNEQF
TRBJ2-3,TRBV9,ASSVEERPDTQY
TRBJ2-3,TRBV2,ASSEGQGPDTQY
TRBJ2-7,TRBV10-3,AISETGQGSYEQY
TRBJ1-1,TRBV30,AWSRLRGAGSEAF
TRBJ1-2,TRBV20-1,SARAGQGEGYT
TRBJ1-1,TRBV6-1,ASSSAKGVMNTEAF
TRBJ1-6,TRBV12-3/TRBV12-4,ASSANSPLH
TRBJ2-3,TRBV3-1,ASSQGTSTGTQY
TRBJ1-3,TRBV15,ATSRVGSSGNTIY
TRBJ2-2,TRBV19,AGRPTGTGELF
TRBJ2-3,TRBV10-3,AIKLAGGTDTQY
TRBJ2-2,TRBV5-1,ASSVTQGSGELF
TRBJ2-2,TRBV7-3,ASSSKRQGTGELF
TRBJ2-2,TRBV29-1,SAEWGNTGELF
TRBJ2-7,TRBV5-6,ASSRGSHEQY
TRBJ2-5,TRBV2,ASRTGGTGETQY
-,TRBV18,ASSPPTDTQH
TRBJ2-7,TRBV7-9,ASSILGASSYEQY
TRBJ2-3,TRBV7-9,ASSFSTADTQY
TRBJ2-2,TRBV10-1,ASGQTPTGELF
TRBJ2-7,TRBV3-1,ASSRNSPSGSYEQY
TRBJ2-7,TRBV3-1,ASSQTGASVSYEQY
TRBJ2-6,TRBV9,ASSVYSSGANVLT
TRBJ2-1,TRBV7-2,ASSLGLAERDEQF
TRBJ2-3,TRBV7-3,ASSLTWASTDTQY
TRBJ2-3,TRBV9,ASSVGISGRPDTQY
TRBJ2-3,TRBV12-3/TRBV12-4,ASRPSGRGGTDTQY
TRBJ2-7,TRBV2,ASLPSLDRAHEQY
TRBJ2-1,TRBV28,ASSPGGVSYNEQF
TRBJ2-2,TRBV9,ASSVSGRPNTGELF
TRBJ2-7,TRBV5-6,ASSGRRTSDHEQY
TRBJ2-2,TRBV3-1,ASSQDIAGWELF